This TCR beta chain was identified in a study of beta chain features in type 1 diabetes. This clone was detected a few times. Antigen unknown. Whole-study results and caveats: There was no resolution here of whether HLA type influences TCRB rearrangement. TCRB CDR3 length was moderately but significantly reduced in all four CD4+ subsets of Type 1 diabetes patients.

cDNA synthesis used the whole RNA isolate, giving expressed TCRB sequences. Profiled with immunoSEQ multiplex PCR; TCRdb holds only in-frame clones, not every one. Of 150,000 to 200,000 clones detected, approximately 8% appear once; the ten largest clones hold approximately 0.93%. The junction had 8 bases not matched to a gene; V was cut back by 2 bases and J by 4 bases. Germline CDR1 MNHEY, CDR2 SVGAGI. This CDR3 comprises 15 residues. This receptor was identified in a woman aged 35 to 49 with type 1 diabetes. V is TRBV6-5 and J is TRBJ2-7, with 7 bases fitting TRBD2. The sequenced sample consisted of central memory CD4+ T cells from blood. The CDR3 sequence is CASSYPRAGVYEQYF. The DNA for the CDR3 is TGTGCCAGCAGTTACCCCCGCGCGGGAGTTTACGAGCAGTACTTC.